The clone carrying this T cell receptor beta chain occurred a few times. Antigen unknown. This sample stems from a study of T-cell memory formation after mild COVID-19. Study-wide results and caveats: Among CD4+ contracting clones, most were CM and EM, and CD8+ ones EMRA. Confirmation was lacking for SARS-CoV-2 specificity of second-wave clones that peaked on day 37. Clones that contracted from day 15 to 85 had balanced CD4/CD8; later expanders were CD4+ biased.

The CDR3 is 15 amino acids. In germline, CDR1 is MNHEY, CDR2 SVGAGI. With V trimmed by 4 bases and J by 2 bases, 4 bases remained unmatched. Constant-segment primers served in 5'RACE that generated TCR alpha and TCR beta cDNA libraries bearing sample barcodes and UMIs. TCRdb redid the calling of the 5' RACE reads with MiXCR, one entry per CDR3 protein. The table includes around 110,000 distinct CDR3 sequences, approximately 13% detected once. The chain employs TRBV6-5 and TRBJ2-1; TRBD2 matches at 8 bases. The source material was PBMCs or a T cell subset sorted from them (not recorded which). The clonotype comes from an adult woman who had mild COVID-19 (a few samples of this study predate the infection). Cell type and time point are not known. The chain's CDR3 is CASSSGGSPYNEQFF. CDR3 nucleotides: TGTGCCAGCAGTTCGGGGGGGTCCCCCTACAATGAGCAGTTCTTC.